Listed below are T cell receptor beta chains from one sample, sequenced in a study of post-analysis software for immune sequencing data. TCRdb reprocessed the PCR reads with MiXCR, giving one entry per CDR3 protein. The sample includes over 250,000 distinct CDR3 sequences, 36% of them seen just once. The source material was blood. The source is a girl aged 10-17 years with multiple sclerosis. CDR3s include the opening cysteine and the closing phenylalanine or tryptophan. D genes are given only for firm matches. The size of a clone is reported for some rows only, either as once, few or many, or as a class for expanded clones.

CDR3 protein	CDR3 DNA	clone size	D gene	V gene	J gene
CSANSGDQPQHF	TGCAGTGCTAACAGTGGGGATCAGCCCCAGCATTTT	many	.	TRBV20-1	TRBJ1-5
CSARVAGRGDTQYF	TGCAGTGCTAGAGTAGCGGGAAGGGGGGATACGCAGTATTTT	many	TRBD2	TRBV20-1	TRBJ2-3
CASSLAGRNGQFF	TGCGCCAGCAGCTTGGCGGGGAGAAATGGGCAGTTCTTC	.	.	TRBV5-1	TRBJ2-1
CASSEWATGTAYGYTF	TGTGCCAGCAGTGAATGGGCGACCGGGACCGCCTATGGCTACACCTTC	few	.	TRBV25-1	TRBJ1-2
CASSQGQSTYNSPLHF	TGTGCCAGCAGCCAAGGACAGTCTACCTATAATTCACCCCTCCACTTT	few	.	TRBV3-1	TRBJ1-6
CASSPRTGTSSGANVLTF	TGTGCCAGCAGTCCAAGGACAGGAACCAGCTCTGGGGCCAACGTCCTGACTTTC	once	TRBD1	TRBV28	TRBJ2-6
CASSSEGTGLAPQHF	TGTGCCAGCAGCTCCGAGGGGACAGGGTTGGCGCCCCAGCATTTT	many	TRBD1	TRBV7-2	TRBJ1-5
CATSRVSGTSPTGYTF	TGTGCCACCAGCAGAGTTTCCGGGACAAGCCCTACTGGCTACACCTTC	many	.	TRBV15	TRBJ1-2
CASSPRGGIGSYEQYF	TGTGCCAGCAGTCCAAGGGGCGGGATAGGCTCCTACGAGCAGTACTTC	.	.	TRBV2	TRBJ2-7
CATSRDSLGSGPCYEQYF	TGTGCCACCAGCAGAGATTCTCTGGGTAGCGGGCCCTGCTACGAGCAGTACTTC	.	TRBD2	TRBV15	TRBJ2-7
CSASGLAANIQYF	TGCAGTGCTAGTGGCCTAGCGGCGAACATTCAGTACTTC	.	TRBD2	TRBV20-1	TRBJ2-4